Listed here are 9 T cell receptor beta chains from one sample, sequenced in a study of blood T cell repertoires in COVID-19. Sequencing used immunoSEQ multiplex PCR; TCRdb keeps in-frame clones, though not all of them. The sample has 140,000 or so clones; 80% to 85% are singletons. Sequenced input: peripheral blood. These receptors originate from a man aged 30 to 45 with COVID-19, enrolled during active disease.

The V gene is TRBV28, the J gene TRBJ1-5, with 11 bases identical to TRBD1. The germline CDR1 and CDR2 sequences are MDHEN and SYDVKM. The trim removed 6 bases at V and 3 bases at J, leaving 4 bases unmatched. CDR3 length equals 15 residues. The CDR3 nucleotides are TGTGCCAGCAGACTGGGACAGGGGGACAATCAGCCCCAGCATTTT. This encodes CASRLGQGDNQPQHF.

Judged by abundance, this clone is medium-sized (0.01 to 0.1%). This rearrangement joins TRBV6-4 to TRBJ2-5, with TRBD2 matching 8 bases. The CDR3 spans 14 residues. V gave up 0 bases and J gave up 14 bases; unmatched junction bases: 11. Germline V gene data show CDR1 as MRHNA and CDR2 as SNTAGT. The CDR3 is CASSDSPAGSGRYF. CDR3 sequence (DNA): TGTGCCAGCAGTGACTCCCCGGCGGGGAGCGGGAGATACTTC.

The chain carries TRBV18 and TRBJ1-1; tentative D call: TRBD1 (5 bases). Germline V gene lookup returns CDR1 KGHSH and CDR2 LQKENI. The CDR3 is made up of 13 amino acids. The V end was cut by 4 bases, the J end by 6 bases, with 12 bases between. The CDR3 loop reads CASSLGRSSEAFF. The DNA for the CDR3 is TGTGCCAGCTCACTGGGGCGGTCCTCTGAAGCTTTCTTT.

Written as DNA, the CDR3 is TGTGCCACCAGCAGAGTGGAGATACTTTCAAACTATGGCTACACCTTC. This translates into CATSRVEILSNYGYTF. The chain links TRBV15 to TRBJ1-2; unclear D gene. Trimming left V 1 base short and J 2 bases short, with 14 bases between. From germline, CDR1 is LNHNV and CDR2 YYDKDF (reference sequence). CDR3 size: 16 residues.

The chain links TRBV11-2 to TRBJ2-5; possible D gene TRBD1, 6 bases. Per the germline V gene, CDR1 is SGHAT and CDR2 is FQNNGV. Trimming took off 5 bases at V and 5 bases at J, with 15 bases between the two ends. This CDR3 comprises 14 residues. CDR3 DNA sequence: TGTGCCAGCAGCCCAGGGGTCGTTAAGGAGACCCAGTACTTC. Protein: CASSPGVVKETQYF.

The CDR3 DNA reads TGTGCCAGCAGTGCACTAGCGGGAGGGCCAGGCGAGCAGTACTTC. As protein: CASSALAGGPGEQYF. The rearrangement joins TRBV2 to TRBJ2-7; 13 nucleotides align to TRBD2. Germline trimming cut 4 bases from V and 6 bases from J; bases unmatched to any gene: 6. This CDR3 has 15 residues. The germline gives CDR1 SNHLY, CDR2 FYNNEI.

The chain links TRBV9 to TRBJ1-6; D is ambiguous. With 4 bases removed from V and 6 bases from J, the gap between germline ends came to 14 bases. The CDR3 has 15 residues. The germline gives CDR1 SGDLS, CDR2 YYNGEE. The CDR3 region has the DNA TGTGCCAGCAGCCCCTCTAGCGGGGTTAATTCACCCCTCCACTTT. Translating gives CASSPSSGVNSPLHF. The entire variable domain, with the rest obtained from reference TRBV9 and TRBJ1-6, is as follows: DSGVTQTPKHLITATGQRVTLRCSPRSGDLSVYWYQQSLDQGLQFLIQYYNGEERAKGNILERFSAQQFPDLHSELNLSSLELGDSALYFCASSPSSGVNSPLHFGNGTRLTVT.

The V call is TRBV11-2, the J call TRBJ1-1, with D uncertain. CDR3 size: 13 residues. V was trimmed by 5 bases and J by 1 base, leaving 8 bases between them. The germline CDR1 and CDR2 sequences are SGHAT and FQNNGV. The CDR3 DNA sequence: TGTGCCAGCAGCCTCGACTGGAACACTGAAGCTTTCTTT. Translation: CASSLDWNTEAFF.

The V and J genes are TRBV28 and TRBJ2-1; D is uncertain. CDR3 size: 14 residues. In germline, CDR1 is MDHEN, CDR2 SYDVKM. Trimming removed 5 bases at V and 8 bases at J, with 16 bases between. The CDR3 sequence: CASSTPAGSDEQFF. CDR3 sequence (DNA): TGTGCCAGCAGTACCCCCGCAGGCTCGGATGAGCAGTTCTTC.